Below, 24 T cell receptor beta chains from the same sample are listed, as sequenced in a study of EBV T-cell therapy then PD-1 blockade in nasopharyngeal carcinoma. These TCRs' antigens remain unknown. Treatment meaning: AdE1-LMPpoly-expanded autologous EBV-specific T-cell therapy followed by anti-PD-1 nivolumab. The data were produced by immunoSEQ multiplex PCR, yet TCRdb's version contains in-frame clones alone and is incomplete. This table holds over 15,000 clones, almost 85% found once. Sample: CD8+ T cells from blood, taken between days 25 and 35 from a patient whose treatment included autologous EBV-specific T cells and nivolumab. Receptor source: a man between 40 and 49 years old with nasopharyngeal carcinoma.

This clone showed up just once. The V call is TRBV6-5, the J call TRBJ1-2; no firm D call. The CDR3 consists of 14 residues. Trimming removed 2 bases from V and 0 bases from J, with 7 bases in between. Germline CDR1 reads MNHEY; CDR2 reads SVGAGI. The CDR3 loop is CASSYGPSNYGYTF. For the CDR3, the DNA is TGTGCCAGCAGTTACGGCCCTTCTAACTATGGCTACACCTTC.

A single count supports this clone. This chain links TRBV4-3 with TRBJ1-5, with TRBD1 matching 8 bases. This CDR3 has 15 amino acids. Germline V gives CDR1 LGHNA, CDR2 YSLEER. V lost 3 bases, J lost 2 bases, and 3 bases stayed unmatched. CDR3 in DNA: TGCGCCAGCAGCCAGGGGACAGGAGGCAATCAGCCCCAGCATTTT. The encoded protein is CASSQGTGGNQPQHF.

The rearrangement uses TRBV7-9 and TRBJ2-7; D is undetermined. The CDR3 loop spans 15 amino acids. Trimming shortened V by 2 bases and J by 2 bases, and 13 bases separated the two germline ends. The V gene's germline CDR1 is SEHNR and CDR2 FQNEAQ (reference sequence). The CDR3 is CASSLRGLLPYEQYF. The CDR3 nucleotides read TGTGCCAGCAGCTTACGCGGTCTCCTCCCCTACGAGCAGTACTTC.

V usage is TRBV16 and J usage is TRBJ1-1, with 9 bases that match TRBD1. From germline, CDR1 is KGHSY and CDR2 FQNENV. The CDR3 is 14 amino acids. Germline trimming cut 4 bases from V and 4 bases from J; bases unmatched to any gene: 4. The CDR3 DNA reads TGTGCCAGCAGCCCGGACAGGGGAGGCACTGAAGCTTTCTTT. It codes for CASSPDRGGTEAFF.

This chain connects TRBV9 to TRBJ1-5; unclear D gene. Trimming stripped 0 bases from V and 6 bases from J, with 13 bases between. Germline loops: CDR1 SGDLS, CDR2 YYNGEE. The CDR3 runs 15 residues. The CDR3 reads CASSVDGRTSQPQHF. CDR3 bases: TGTGCCAGCAGCGTAGACGGGCGGACGAGTCAGCCCCAGCATTTT.

DNA for the CDR3: TGTGCCAGCACCCCACTAGCGGGGGGGCGAGAGACCCAGTACTTC. Amino acid sequence: CASTPLAGGRETQYF. The chain is built from TRBV6-6 and TRBJ2-5; 13 nucleotides align to TRBD2. This CDR3 region has 15 residues. V dropped 7 bases and J dropped 4; count of bases not matched to a gene: 6. CDR1 is MNHNY, CDR2 SVGAGI, per germline (reference sequence).

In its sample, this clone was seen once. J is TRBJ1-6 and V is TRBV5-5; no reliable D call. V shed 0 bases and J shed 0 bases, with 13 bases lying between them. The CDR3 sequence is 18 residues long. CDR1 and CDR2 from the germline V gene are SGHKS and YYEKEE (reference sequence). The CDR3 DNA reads TGTGCCAGCAGCTTGGCCTTCGGGGAAAGCTCCTATAATTCACCCCTCCACTTT. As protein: CASSLAFGESSYNSPLHF.

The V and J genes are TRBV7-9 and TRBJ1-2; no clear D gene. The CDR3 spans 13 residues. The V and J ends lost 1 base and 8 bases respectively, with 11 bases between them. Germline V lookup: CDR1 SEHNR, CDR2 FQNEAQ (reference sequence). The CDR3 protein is CASSLGGLLGYTF. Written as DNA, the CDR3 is TGTGCCAGCAGCTTAGGAGGGCTATTGGGCTACACCTTC.

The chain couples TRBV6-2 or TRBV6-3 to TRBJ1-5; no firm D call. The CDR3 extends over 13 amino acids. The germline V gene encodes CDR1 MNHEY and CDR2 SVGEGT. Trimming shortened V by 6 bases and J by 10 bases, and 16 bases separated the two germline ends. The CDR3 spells CASSPGTPSPQHF. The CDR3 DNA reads TGTGCCAGCAGCCCCGGTACCCCATCACCCCAGCATTTT.

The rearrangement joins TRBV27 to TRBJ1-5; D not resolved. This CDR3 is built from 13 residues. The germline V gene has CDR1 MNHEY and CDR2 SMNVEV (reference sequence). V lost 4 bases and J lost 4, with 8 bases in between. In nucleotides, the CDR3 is TGTGCCAGCAGTTATACGGGAAATCAGCCCCAGCATTTT. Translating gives CASSYTGNQPQHF.

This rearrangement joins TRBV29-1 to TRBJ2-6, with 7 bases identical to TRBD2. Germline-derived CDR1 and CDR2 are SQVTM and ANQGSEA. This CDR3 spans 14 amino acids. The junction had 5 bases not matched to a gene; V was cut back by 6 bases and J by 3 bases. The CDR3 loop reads CSVRGVDGANVLTF. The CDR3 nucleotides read TGCAGCGTCCGGGGGGTCGATGGGGCCAACGTCCTGACTTTC.

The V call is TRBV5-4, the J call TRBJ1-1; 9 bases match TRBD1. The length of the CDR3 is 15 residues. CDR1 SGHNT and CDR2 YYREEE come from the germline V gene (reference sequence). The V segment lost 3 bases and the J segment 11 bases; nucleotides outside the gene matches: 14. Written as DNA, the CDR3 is TGTGCCAGCAGCTACTGGGGACAGGGAGCTTTGGGCGCTTTCTTT. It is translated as CASSYWGQGALGAFF.

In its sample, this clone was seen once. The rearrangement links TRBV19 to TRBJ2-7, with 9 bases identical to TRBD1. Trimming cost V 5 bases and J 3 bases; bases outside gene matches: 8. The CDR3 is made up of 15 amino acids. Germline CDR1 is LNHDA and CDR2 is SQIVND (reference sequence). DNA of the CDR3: TGTGCCAGTAGTTCGCCCGGGACAGGGATCTACGAGCAGTACTTC. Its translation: CASSSPGTGIYEQYF.

The CDR3 protein is CASSSGLNTEAFF. DNA of the CDR3: TGTGCCAGCAGTTCCGGTCTGAACACTGAAGCTTTCTTT. The genes are TRBV6-5 and TRBJ1-1; D not resolved. Germline CDR1 MNHEY, CDR2 SVGAGI. This CDR3 comprises 13 residues. Trimming removed 4 bases at V and 0 bases at J, with 6 bases between.

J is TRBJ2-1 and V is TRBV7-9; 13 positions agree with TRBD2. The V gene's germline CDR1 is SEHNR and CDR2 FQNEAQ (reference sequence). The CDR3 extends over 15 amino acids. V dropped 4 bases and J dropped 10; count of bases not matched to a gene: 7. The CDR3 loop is CASSSTSGGAREQFF. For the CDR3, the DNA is TGTGCCAGCAGCTCCACTAGCGGGGGGGCACGAGAGCAGTTCTTC.

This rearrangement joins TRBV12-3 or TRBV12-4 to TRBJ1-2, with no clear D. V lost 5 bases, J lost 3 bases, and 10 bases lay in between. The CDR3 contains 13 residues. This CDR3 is CASSDGIYYGYTF. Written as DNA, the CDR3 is TGTGCCAGCAGTGACGGGATTTACTATGGCTACACCTTC.

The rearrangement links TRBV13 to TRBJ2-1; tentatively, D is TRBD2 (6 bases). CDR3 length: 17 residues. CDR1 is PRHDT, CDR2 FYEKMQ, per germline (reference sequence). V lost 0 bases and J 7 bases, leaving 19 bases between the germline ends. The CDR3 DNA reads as TGTGCCAGCAGCTTAGGTGGAGGTGGGGGGTTCAAGAATGAGCAGTTCTTC. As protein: CASSLGGGGGFKNEQFF. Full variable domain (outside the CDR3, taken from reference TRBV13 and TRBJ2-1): AAGVIQSPRHLIKEKRETATLKCYPIPRHDTVYWYQQGPGQDPQFLISFYEKMQSDKGSIPDRFSAQQFSDYHSELNMSSLELGDSALYFCASSLGGGGGFKNEQFFGPGTRLTVL.

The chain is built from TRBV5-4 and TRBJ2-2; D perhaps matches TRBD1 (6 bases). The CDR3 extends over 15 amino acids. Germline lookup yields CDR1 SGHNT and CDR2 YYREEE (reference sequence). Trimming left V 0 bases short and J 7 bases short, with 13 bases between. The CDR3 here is CASSLGRGGDGELFF. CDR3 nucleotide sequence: TGTGCCAGCAGCTTGGGCAGGGGTGGTGACGGGGAGCTGTTTTTT.

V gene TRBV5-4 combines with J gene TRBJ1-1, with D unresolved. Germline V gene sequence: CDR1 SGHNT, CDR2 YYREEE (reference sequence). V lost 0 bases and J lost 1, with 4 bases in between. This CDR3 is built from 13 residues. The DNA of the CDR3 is TGTGCCAGCAGCTTGGCAGAGAACACTGAAGCTTTCTTT. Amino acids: CASSLAENTEAFF. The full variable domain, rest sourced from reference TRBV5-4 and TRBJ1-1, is ETGVTQSPTHLIKTRGQQVTLRCSSQSGHNTVSWYQQALGQGPQFIFQYYREEENGRGNFPPRFSGLQFPNYSSELNVNALELDDSALYLCASSLAENTEAFFGQGTRLTVV.

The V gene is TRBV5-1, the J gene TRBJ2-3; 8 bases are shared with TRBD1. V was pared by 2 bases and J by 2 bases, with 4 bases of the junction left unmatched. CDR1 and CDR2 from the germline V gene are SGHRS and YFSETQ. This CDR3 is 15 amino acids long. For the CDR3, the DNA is TGCGCCAGCAGCTTCCGGGACAGGAACACAGATACGCAGTATTTT. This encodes CASSFRDRNTDTQYF.

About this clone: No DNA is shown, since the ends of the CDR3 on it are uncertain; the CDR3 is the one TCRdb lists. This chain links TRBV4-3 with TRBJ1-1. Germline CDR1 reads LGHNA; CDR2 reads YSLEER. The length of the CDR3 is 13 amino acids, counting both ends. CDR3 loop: CASSQYFGTEAFF.

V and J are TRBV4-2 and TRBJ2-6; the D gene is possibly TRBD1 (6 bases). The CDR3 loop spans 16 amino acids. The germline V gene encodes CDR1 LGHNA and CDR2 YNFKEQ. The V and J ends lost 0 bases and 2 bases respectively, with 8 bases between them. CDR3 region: CASSQDGGAGANVLTF. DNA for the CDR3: TGTGCCAGCAGCCAAGATGGGGGCGCTGGGGCCAACGTCCTGACTTTC.

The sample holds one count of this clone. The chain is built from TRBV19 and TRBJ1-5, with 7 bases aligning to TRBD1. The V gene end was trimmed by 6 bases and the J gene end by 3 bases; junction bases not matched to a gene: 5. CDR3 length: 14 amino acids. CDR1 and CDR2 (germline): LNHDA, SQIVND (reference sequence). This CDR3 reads CASSPGQYNQPQHF. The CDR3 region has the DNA TGTGCCAGTAGCCCGGGACAGTACAATCAGCCCCAGCATTTT.

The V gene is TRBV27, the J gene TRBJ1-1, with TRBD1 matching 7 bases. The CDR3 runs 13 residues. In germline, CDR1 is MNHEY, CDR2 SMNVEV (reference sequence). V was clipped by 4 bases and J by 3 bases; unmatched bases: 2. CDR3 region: CASSWGQYTEAFF. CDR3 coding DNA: TGTGCCAGCAGTTGGGGACAGTACACTGAAGCTTTCTTT.